The source of this T cell receptor (beta chain) is a study of T-cell reconstitution after alpha-beta-depleted transplantation in children. Study-level results: At around two months after transplant, the alpha-beta T cells were reportedly derived from several hundred expanded clones that came from non-depleted graft cells. The main origin of T-cell counts and diversity one year after transplant was newly produced T cells. The high TCRbeta diversity at day 60 in some patients came from surviving recipient T cells and thymic progenitors.

Comments on this clonotype: Its antigen is undetermined.

This sample's TCRbeta library carried unique molecular identifier barcodes. Each CDR3 protein gets one entry after TCRdb re-called the PCR reads with MiXCR. The sample carries about 610,000 distinct CDR3 sequences, over 20% recorded once. This CDR3 has 13 amino acids. CDR1 SGHRS and CDR2 YFSETQ come from the germline V gene. Between the trimmed V and J ends, which lost 1 base and 6 bases, there was a span of 8 bases. V usage is TRBV5-1 and J usage is TRBJ2-1, with unresolved D. The specimen comprised PBMCs, sampled before TCRalphabeta/CD19-depleted stem cell transplant. The clonotype originates from a boy under three years old with Wiskott-Aldrich syndrome, due to receive a stem cell transplant. CDR3 sequence (DNA): TGCGCCAGCAGCTTGAAGGCCTCCAATGAGCAGTTCTTC. This sequence encodes CASSLKASNEQFF.